The entry below describes one T cell receptor beta chain. The antigen is unknown. This record belongs to a study of Ad26.COV2.S vaccination and SARS-CoV-2 variants. Study context: Ad26.COV2.S was injected intramuscularly once or twice, 56 days apart.

Stated treatment: 19 received Ad26.COV2.S at low or high dose, single or two shots; about 5 received placebo; per-sample allocation not given. Specimen acquisition occurred on day 63 following the initial vaccine or placebo injection. Adults aged 18-55 years in Boston included the donor. An Ad26 vector that expressed Wuhan-strain SARS-CoV-2 spike constituted the vaccine. Study-wide points: Vaccine recipients and placebo recipients showed similar non-spike TCR breadth.

Assay used: immunoSEQ multiplex PCR; TCRdb lists only in-frame clones, some missing. The sample has a few hundred thousand clones, around nine tenths seen once. The CDR3 extends over 12 amino acids. With 5 bases removed from V and 5 bases from J, the gap between germline ends came to 9 bases. This clonotype was obtained from a person between 18 and 65 years old who received the Ad26.COV2.S COVID-19 vaccine or a placebo. This material consisted of peripheral blood, taken in a trial of Ad26.COV2.S vaccine versus placebo. This sequence joins TRBV12-3 or TRBV12-4 and TRBJ2-5, with a weak D call TRBD2 (6 bases). The CDR3 reads CASSDGGETQYF. As DNA, the CDR3 is TGTGCCAGCAGTGATGGGGGGGAGACCCAGTACTTC.